Below, 20 T cell receptor beta chains from the same sample are listed, as sequenced in a study of CD4 and CD8 cells across lung adenocarcinoma regions. TCRdb passed the PCR reads through MiXCR, listing each CDR3 protein once. The sample has around 5,500 distinct CDR3 sequences, 50% seen once. Sequences were obtained from CD4+ T cells from the margin of a lung tumor. The receptors here all came from a male donor with lung adenocarcinoma. The CD4 and CD8 labels of this study may be unreliable.

The chain joins TRBV6-5 to TRBJ1-3; 7 bases agree with TRBD1. The CDR3 extends over 15 amino acids. The trim removed 2 bases at V and 0 bases at J, leaving 1 base unmatched. Germline V gene sequence: CDR1 MNHEY, CDR2 SVGAGI. CDR3 loop: CASSYRGLSGNTIYF. The CDR3 bases are TGTGCCAGCAGTTACAGGGGGCTCTCTGGAAACACCATATATTTT.

This clonotype is judged medium-sized. V gene TRBV6-5 combines with J gene TRBJ2-1; 7 bases are shared with TRBD2. The J call is in doubt because the DNA end fits TRBJ2-7 better. Looked up from germline, CDR1 is MNHEY and CDR2 is SVGAGI. The CDR3 runs 16 residues. CDR3 region: CASSYSTSRELNEQYF. The CDR3 nucleotides read TGTGCCAGCAGTTACTCGACTAGCCGCGAACTGAACGAGCAGTACTTC.

This clonotype is judged medium-sized (0.01 to 0.1%). The chain is built from TRBV14 and TRBJ2-1; 10 bases match TRBD1. The CDR3 runs to 14 residues. V gave up 4 bases and J gave up 12 bases; unmatched junction bases: 9. Germline assignment: CDR1 SGHDN and CDR2 FVKESK. Here the CDR3 reads CASSRRGTGVVQFF. The CDR3 DNA sequence: TGTGCCAGCAGCCGAAGGGGGACAGGGGTCGTGCAGTTCTTC.

This clonotype has only one observation. The rearrangement joins TRBV10-1 to TRBJ2-4, with D maybe TRBD2 (7 bases). V lost 6 bases, J lost 3 bases, and 18 bases lay in between. CDR1 WNHNN and CDR2 SYGVQD come from the germline V gene (reference sequence). The CDR3 extends over 16 amino acids. CDR3 sequence reads: CASSGSGRGGKNIQYF. The CDR3 DNA reads as TGCGCCAGCAGCGGATCGGGTAGGGGGGGCAAAAACATTCAGTACTTC.

This chain connects TRBV6-1 to TRBJ2-7; D might be TRBD2 (7 bases). This CDR3 region has 15 residues. In germline, CDR1 is MNHNS, CDR2 SASEGT. The V end was cut by 7 bases, the J end by 2 bases, with 18 bases between. CDR3 sequence reads: CASTDGAGAPYEQYF. The CDR3 DNA reads as TGTGCCAGCACCGACGGGGCGGGGGCTCCCTACGAGCAGTACTTC.

V gene TRBV7-2 combines with J gene TRBJ1-2, with D tentatively TRBD1 (5 bases). CDR3 length: 14 residues. Germline V gene data show CDR1 as SGHTA and CDR2 as FQGNSA. Deletions cut 0 bases from V and 12 bases from J, with 17 bases between. This CDR3 is CASSLARGRASHTF. In DNA form, the CDR3 reads TGTGCCAGCAGCTTAGCGAGGGGCAGGGCCTCCCACACCTTC.

Concerning this clonotype: A much more abundant neighbour one base away suggests this may be a read error. The chain carries TRBV6-1 and TRBJ2-1; 9 nucleotides match TRBD2. Germline V CDR1 and CDR2: MNHNS, SASEGT. The CDR3 is made up of 15 amino acids. V trimming: 5 bases; J trimming: 13 bases; junction bases outside the gene matches: 15. The CDR3: CASSPSLAGVGTQFF. For the CDR3, the DNA is TGTGCCAGCAGTCCTTCTTTAGCGGGAGTAGGGACCCAGTTCTTC.

Comment on this clonotype: At one of its ends the junction is not consistent with the germline gene, which may arise from a read error. The gene calls are TRBV6-1 and TRBJ2-4; D gene ambiguous. The CDR3 totals 14 residues. The germline V gene encodes CDR1 MNHNS and CDR2 SASEGT. CDR3: CGGTGRYPTNMQYF. The CDR3 DNA sequence: TGTGGCGGCACGGGCCGGTACCCCACAAACATGCAGTACTTC.

This clonotype was recorded once. V is TRBV20-1 and J is TRBJ2-1; the match to TRBD2 covers 13 bases. Germline V gene data show CDR1 as DFQATT and CDR2 as SNEGSKA (reference sequence). V shed 3 bases and J 8 bases; nucleotides not matched to a gene: 13. This CDR3 spans 17 amino acids. The CDR3 spells CSARAEGGTSGIDEQFF. For the CDR3, the DNA is TGCAGTGCTAGGGCGGAGGGTGGGACTAGCGGGATCGATGAGCAGTTCTTC.

This clonotype is labeled as medium-sized. V and J are TRBV6-5 and TRBJ2-3; 8 nucleotides match TRBD2. Trimming took 6 bases from V and 4 from J; bases not matched to a gene: 9. Germline lookup yields CDR1 MNHEY and CDR2 SVGAGI. This CDR3 comprises 15 residues. CDR3 in amino acids: CASRYSGKGSDTQYF. CDR3 bases: TGTGCCAGCAGATATAGCGGGAAGGGGTCAGATACGCAGTATTTT.

This clonotype was observed once. The gene calls are TRBV6-1 and TRBJ2-7, with TRBD2 identical over 8 bases. Germline V lookup: CDR1 MNHNS, CDR2 SASEGT. This CDR3 is 14 amino acids long. Trimming took 6 bases from V and 5 from J; bases not matched to a gene: 9. This CDR3 is CASSRSGSLNEQYF. DNA for the CDR3: TGTGCCAGCAGCCGGAGCGGGAGTCTAAACGAGCAGTACTTC.

This chain uses TRBV4-1 with TRBJ2-3, with TRBD2 matching 7 bases. The CDR3 spans 16 residues. With 1 base clipped from V and 2 bases from J, the junction kept 6 bases outside the gene matches. Per the germline V gene, CDR1 is MGHRA and CDR2 is YSYEKL. CDR3 sequence: CASSQVSGTYTDTQYF. In DNA, the CDR3 is TGCGCCAGCAGCCAAGTCAGCGGGACCTACACAGATACGCAGTATTTT.

The gene calls are TRBV12-3 or TRBV12-4 and TRBJ2-1, with TRBD2 identical over 12 bases. CDR3 size: 16 residues. J lost 1 base, V lost 5 bases, and 3 bases had no gene match. This CDR3 is CASSGLAGISYNEQFF. The CDR3 region has the DNA TGTGCCAGCAGTGGACTAGCGGGAATATCCTACAATGAGCAGTTCTTC.

The chain links TRBV4-1 to TRBJ2-1; TRBD2 is a possible D gene (5 bases). The CDR3 contains 15 residues. CDR1 MGHRA and CDR2 YSYEKL come from the germline V gene. V lost 6 bases and J lost 0, with 12 bases in between. CDR3 residues: CASSRTSSSYNEQFF. The DNA for the CDR3 is TGCGCCAGCAGTCGAACTAGTTCCTCCTACAATGAGCAGTTCTTC.

The chain has TRBV6-1 and TRBJ2-4; the match to TRBD1 covers 8 bases. This CDR3 comprises 19 residues. V dropped 6 bases and J dropped 13; count of bases not matched to a gene: 29. From germline, CDR1 is MNHNS and CDR2 SASEGT. The CDR3: CASSKTQSGTGLLLNTQYF. CDR3 sequence (DNA): TGTGCCAGCAGCAAGACACAATCCGGGACAGGTTTACTGCTAAACACCCAGTACTTC.

J is TRBJ2-1 and V is TRBV12-3 or TRBV12-4; D call uncertain. V dropped 3 bases and J dropped 8 bases, with 5 bases sitting between them. This CDR3 spans 11 amino acids. The CDR3, as DNA: TGTGCCAGCAGTTTCGAGTATGAGCAGTTCTTC. It is translated as CASSFEYEQFF.

This clonotype was counted a few times. The chain recombines TRBV5-1 with TRBJ2-7; the D is unclear. The germline V and J ends were trimmed by 1 base and 4 bases, with 12 bases remaining between them. CDR3 length equals 14 residues. Germline V lookup: CDR1 SGHRS, CDR2 YFSETQ. As DNA, the CDR3 is TGCGCCAGCAGCTTGTCCCTTAACCCTTACGAGCAGTACTTC. Translated: CASSLSLNPYEQYF.

V and J are TRBV6-5 and TRBJ2-5; the match to TRBD2 covers 8 bases. The V gene's germline CDR1 is MNHEY and CDR2 SVGAGI. V lost 4 bases to trimming and J lost 1 base; unmatched junction nucleotides: 11. The CDR3 runs to 17 residues. The CDR3 bases are TGTGCCAGCAGTTCGGGGGGGGGTAGGGGGGGCCAAGAGACCCAGTACTTC. Protein: CASSSGGGRGGQETQYF.

V gene TRBV12-2 combines with J gene TRBJ2-1. TRBV12-2 is noted as a pseudogene. This CDR3 comprises 11 residues. The CDR3 nucleotides are TGTGCAAGTCGCTTTGGGTGTGAGCAGTTCTTC. Its protein is CASRFGCEQFF.

Remarks on this clonotype: Relative to the germline gene, one junction end is altered; a read error may explain this. The chain is built from TRBV10-3 and TRBJ2-5; either TRBD1 or TRBD2 may fit D (6 bases each). Germline CDR1 reads ENHRY; CDR2 reads SYGVKD. CDR3 length: 17 residues. CDR3 loop: CAIREGRGGRGQETQYF. CDR3 bases: TGTGCCATCAGGGAGGGTCGTGGGGGCCGTGGCCAAGAGACCCAGTATTTC.